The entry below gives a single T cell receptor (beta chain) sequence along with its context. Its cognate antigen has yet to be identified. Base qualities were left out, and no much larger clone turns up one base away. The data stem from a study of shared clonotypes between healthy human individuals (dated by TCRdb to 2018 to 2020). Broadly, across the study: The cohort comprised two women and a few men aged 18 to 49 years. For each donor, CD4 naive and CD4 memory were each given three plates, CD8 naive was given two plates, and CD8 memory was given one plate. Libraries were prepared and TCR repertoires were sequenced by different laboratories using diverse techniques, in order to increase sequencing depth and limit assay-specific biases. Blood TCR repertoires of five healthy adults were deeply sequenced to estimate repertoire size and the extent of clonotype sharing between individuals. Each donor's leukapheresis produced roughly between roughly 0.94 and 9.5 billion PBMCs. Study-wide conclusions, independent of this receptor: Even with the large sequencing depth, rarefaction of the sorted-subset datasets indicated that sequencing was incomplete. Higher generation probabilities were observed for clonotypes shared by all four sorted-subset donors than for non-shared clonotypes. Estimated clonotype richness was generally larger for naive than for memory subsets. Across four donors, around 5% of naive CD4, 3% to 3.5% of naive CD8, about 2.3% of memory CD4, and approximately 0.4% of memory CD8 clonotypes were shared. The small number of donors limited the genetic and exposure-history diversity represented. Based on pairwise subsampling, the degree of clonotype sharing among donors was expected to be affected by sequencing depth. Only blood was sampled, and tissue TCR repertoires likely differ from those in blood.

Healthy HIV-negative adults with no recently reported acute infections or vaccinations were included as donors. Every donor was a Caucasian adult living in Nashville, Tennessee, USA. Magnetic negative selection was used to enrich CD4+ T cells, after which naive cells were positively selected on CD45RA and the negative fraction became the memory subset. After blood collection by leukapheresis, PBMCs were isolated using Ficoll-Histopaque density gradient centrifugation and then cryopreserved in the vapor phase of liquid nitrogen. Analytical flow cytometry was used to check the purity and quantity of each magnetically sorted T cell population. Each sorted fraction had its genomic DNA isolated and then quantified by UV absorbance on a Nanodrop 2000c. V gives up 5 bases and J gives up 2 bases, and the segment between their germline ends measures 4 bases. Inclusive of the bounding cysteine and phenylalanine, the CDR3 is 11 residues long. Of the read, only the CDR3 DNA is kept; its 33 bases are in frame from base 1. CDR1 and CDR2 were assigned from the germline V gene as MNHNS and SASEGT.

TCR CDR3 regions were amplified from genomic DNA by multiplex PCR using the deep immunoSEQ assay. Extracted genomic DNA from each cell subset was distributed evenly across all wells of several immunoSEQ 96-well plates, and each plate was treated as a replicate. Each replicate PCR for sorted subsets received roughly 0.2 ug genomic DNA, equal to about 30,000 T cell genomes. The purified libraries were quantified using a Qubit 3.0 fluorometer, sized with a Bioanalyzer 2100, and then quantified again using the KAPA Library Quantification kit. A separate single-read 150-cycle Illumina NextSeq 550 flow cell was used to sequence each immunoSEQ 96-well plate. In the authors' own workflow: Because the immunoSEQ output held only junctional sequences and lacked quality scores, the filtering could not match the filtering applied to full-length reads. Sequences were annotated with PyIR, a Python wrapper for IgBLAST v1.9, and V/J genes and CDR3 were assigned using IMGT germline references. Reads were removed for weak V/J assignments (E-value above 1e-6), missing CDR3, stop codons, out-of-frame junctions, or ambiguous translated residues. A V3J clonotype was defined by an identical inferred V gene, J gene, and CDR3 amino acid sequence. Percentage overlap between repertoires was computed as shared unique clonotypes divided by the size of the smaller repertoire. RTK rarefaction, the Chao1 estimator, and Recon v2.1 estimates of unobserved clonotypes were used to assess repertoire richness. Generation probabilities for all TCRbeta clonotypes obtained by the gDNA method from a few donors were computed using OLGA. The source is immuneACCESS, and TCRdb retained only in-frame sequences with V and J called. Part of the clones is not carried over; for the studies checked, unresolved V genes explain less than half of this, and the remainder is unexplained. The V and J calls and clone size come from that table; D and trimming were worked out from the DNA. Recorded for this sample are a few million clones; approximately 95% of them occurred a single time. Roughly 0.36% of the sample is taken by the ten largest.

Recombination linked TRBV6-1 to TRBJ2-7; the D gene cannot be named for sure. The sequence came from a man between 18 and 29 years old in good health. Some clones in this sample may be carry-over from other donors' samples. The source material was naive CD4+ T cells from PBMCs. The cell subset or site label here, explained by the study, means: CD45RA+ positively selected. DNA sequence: TGTGCCAGCAGTTACCCCTACGAGCAGTACTTC. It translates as CASSYPYEQYF.